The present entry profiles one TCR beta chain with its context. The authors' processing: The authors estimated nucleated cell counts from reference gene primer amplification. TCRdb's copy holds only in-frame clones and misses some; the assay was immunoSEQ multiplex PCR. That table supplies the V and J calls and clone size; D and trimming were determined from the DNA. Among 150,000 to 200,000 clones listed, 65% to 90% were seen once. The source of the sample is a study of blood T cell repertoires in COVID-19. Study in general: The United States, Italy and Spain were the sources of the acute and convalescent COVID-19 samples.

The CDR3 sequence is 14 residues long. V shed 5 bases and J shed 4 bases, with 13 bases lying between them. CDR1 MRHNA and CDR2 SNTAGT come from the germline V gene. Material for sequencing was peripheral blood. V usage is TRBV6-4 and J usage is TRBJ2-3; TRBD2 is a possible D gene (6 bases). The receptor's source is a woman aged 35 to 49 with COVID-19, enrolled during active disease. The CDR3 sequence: CASSRVGGADTQYF. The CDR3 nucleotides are TGTGCCAGCAGTCGCGTGGGGGGAGCAGATACGCAGTATTTT.